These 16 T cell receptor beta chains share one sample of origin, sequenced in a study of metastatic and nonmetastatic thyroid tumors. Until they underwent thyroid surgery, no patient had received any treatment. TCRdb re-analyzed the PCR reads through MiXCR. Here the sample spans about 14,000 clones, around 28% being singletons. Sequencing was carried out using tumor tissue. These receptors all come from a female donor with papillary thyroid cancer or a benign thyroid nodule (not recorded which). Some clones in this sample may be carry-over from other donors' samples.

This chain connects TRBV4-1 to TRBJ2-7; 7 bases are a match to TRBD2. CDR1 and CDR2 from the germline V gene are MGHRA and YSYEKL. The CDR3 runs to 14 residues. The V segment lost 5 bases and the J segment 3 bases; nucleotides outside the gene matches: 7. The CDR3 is CASSAALAGYEQYF. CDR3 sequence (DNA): TGCGCCAGCAGCGCCGCCTTAGCGGGCTACGAGCAGTACTTC.

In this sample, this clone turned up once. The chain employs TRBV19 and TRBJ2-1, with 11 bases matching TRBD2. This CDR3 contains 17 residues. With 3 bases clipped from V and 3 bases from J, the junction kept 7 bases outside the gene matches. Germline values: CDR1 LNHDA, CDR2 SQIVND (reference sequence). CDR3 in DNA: TGTGCCAGTAGTATCTGCAATCTAGCGGGAGGCTACAATGAGCAGTTCTTC. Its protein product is CASSICNLAGGYNEQFF.

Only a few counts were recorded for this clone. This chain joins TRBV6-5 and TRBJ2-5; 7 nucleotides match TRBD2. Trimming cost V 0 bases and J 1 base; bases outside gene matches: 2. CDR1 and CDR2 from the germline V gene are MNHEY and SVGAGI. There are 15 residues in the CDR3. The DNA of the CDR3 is TGTGCCAGCAGTTACTCTGGGGGGGTCCAAGAGACCCAGTACTTC. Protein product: CASSYSGGVQETQYF.

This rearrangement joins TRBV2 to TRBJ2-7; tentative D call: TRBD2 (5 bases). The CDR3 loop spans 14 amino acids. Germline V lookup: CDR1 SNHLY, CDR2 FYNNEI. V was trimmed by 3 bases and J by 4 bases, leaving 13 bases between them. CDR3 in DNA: TGTGCCAGCAGTGACTCTTCGAGGGTTTACGAGCAGTACTTC. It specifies CASSDSSRVYEQYF.

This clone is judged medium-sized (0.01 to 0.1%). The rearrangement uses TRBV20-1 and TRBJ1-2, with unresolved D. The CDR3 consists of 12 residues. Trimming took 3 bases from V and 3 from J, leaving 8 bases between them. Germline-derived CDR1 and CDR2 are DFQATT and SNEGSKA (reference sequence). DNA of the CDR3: TGCAGTGCTAGTCTTAGTGACTATGGCTACACCTTC. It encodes CSASLSDYGYTF.

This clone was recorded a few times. CDR3 DNA: TGTGCCAGCAGATCTCCCGGGACAGGTTCCTACGAGCAGTACTTC. Protein sequence: CASRSPGTGSYEQYF. The chain couples TRBV28 to TRBJ2-7; 8 bases align to TRBD1. Germline assignment: CDR1 MDHEN and CDR2 SYDVKM. J lost 1 base, V lost 6 bases, and 8 bases had no gene match. The CDR3 sequence is 15 residues long.

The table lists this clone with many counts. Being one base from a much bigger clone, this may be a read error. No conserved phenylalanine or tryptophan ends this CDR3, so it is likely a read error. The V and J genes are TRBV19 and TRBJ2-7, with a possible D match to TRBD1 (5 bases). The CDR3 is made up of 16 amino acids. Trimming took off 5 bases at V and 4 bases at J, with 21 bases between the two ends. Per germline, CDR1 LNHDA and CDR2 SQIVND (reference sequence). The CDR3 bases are TGTGCCAGTAGTCTGAGTGGGGCTAGAGGTGTGTACGAGCAGTACTCC. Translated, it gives CASSLSGARGVYEQYS.

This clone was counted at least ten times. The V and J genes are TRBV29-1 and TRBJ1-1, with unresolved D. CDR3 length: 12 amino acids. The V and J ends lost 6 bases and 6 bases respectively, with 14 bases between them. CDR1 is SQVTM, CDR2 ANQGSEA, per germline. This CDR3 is CSVLGLRAEAFF. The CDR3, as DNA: TGCAGCGTCCTCGGGTTGCGGGCTGAAGCTTTCTTT. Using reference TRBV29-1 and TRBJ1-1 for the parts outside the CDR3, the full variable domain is SAVISQKPSRDICQRGTSLTIQCQVDSQVTMMFWYRQQPGQSLTLIATANQGSEATYESGFVIDKFPISRPNLTFSTLTVSNMSPEDSSIYLCSVLGLRAEAFFGQGTRLTVV.

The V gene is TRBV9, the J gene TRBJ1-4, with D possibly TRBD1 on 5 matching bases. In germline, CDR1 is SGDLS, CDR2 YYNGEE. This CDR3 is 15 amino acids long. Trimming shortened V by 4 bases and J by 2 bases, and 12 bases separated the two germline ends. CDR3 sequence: CASSTEGSTNEKLFF. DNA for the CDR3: TGTGCCAGCAGCACGGAGGGGAGTACTAATGAAAAACTGTTTTTT.

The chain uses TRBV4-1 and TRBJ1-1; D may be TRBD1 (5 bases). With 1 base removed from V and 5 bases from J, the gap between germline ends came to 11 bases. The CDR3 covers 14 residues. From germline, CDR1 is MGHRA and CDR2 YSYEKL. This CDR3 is CASSQGVGGTEAFF. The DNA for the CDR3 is TGCGCCAGCAGCCAAGGGGTGGGGGGTACTGAAGCTTTCTTT.

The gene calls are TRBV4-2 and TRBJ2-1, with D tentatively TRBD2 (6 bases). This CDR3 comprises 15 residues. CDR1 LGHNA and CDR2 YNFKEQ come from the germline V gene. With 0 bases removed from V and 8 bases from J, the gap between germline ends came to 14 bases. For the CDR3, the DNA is TGTGCCAGCAGCCAAGAAGAGAGGTGGAGGGATGAGCAGTTCTTC. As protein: CASSQEERWRDEQFF.

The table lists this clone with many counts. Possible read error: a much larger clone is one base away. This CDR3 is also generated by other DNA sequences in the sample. This chain's CDR3 is CASSTLTRGNSGANVLTF. CDR3 bases: TGTGCCAGCAGCACCTTGACCAGGGGCAACTCTGGGGCCAACGTCTTGACTTTC. This chain connects TRBV7-6 to TRBJ2-6; D may be TRBD1 (6 bases). This CDR3 has 18 amino acids. Germline V gives CDR1 SGHVS, CDR2 FNYEAQ.

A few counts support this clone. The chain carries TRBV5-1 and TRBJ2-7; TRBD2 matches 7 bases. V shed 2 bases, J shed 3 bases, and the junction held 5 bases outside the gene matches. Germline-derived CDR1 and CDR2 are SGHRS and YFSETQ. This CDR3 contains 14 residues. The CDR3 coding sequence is TGCGCCAGCAGCTTTCTAGCGGCTGGCTACGAGCAGTACTTC. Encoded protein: CASSFLAAGYEQYF.

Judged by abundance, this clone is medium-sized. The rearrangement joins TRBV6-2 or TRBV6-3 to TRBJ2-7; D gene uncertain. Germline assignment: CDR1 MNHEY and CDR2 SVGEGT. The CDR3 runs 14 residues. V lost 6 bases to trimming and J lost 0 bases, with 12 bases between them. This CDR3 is CASSPRRVSYEQYF. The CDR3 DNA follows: TGTGCCAGCAGCCCCCGAAGGGTCTCCTACGAGCAGTACTTC.

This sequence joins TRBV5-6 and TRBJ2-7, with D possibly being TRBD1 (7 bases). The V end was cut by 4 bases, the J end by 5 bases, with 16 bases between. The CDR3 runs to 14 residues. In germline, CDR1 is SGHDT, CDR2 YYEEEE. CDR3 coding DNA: TGTGCCAGCAGCGGAGGCGCAGGGGGGCACGAGCAGTACTTC. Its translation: CASSGGAGGHEQYF.

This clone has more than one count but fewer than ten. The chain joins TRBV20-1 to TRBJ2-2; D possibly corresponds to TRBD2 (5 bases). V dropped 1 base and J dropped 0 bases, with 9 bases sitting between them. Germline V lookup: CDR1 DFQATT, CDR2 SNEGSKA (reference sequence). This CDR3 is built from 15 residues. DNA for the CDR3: TGCAGTGCTAGAGTGGCGGGCCCGAACACCGGGGAGCTGTTTTTT. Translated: CSARVAGPNTGELFF.